Presented here are 26 T cell receptor beta chains from one specimen sequenced in a study of T cell repertoires in cytomegalovirus infection. TCRdb independently ran MiXCR on the reads; one entry per CDR3 protein. The sample has approximately 730,000 distinct CDR3 sequences; around a third are singletons. These receptors' targets are unknown. Specimen: cultured PBMCs, collected from culture after CMV antigen stimulation. The receptor set was obtained from a human donor in good health (CMV status not recorded). Some clones in this sample may be carry-over from other donors' samples.

The chain recombines TRBV29-1 with TRBJ1-5, with D possibly being TRBD1 (5 bases). Germline V CDR1 and CDR2: SQVTM, ANQGSEA. This CDR3 region has 12 residues. Trimming pared 4 bases from V and 10 bases from J, leaving 14 bases between. The CDR3 sequence is CSVGEGPGPQHF. The CDR3 nucleotides are TGCAGCGTTGGGGAGGGACCGGGACCCCAGCATTTT.

The chain couples TRBV20-1 to TRBJ2-3, with 8 positions matching TRBD2. The CDR3 totals 14 residues. Trimming took 3 bases from V and 2 from J; bases not matched to a gene: 4. CDR1 is DFQATT and CDR2 is SNEGSKA in the germline V gene (reference sequence). In DNA, the CDR3 is TGCAGTGCTAGCGTAGCGGGGACCACAGATACGCAGTATTTT. Amino acid sequence: CSASVAGTTDTQYF.

J is TRBJ2-7 and V is TRBV20-1; maybe TRBD1 (6 bases). V was cut by 3 bases and J by 2 bases, with 11 bases left in between. CDR1 is DFQATT and CDR2 is SNEGSKA in the germline V gene (reference sequence). The CDR3 is 13 residues long. CDR3 residues: CSARDGQTYEQYF. As DNA, the CDR3 is TGCAGTGCTAGGGATGGACAGACCTACGAGCAGTACTTC.

V gene TRBV28 combines with J gene TRBJ1-6, with D possibly being TRBD1 (6 bases). The CDR3 has 15 amino acids. Between the trimmed V and J ends, which lost 7 bases and 6 bases, there was a span of 16 bases. From germline, CDR1 is MDHEN and CDR2 SYDVKM. The CDR3 reads CASTSGGAGNSPLHF. The CDR3 region has the DNA TGTGCCAGCACCTCGGGGGGCGCGGGTAATTCACCCCTCCACTTT.

The chain employs TRBV7-9 and TRBJ1-2, with a tentative D call TRBD1 (6 bases). This CDR3 comprises 15 residues. The germline V and J ends were trimmed by 1 base and 8 bases, with 17 bases remaining between them. Looked up from germline, CDR1 is SEHNR and CDR2 is FQNEAQ (reference sequence). In nucleotides, the CDR3 is TGTGCCAGCAGCTTAGATATGGGGGCCAATCGAGGCTACACCTTC. It encodes CASSLDMGANRGYTF.

The chain carries TRBV6-5 and TRBJ1-2, with a tentative D call TRBD1 (6 bases). The CDR3 totals 13 residues. CDR1 and CDR2 from the germline V gene are MNHEY and SVGAGI. V was clipped by 9 bases and J by 2 bases, with 13 bases between them. CDR3 bases: TGTGCCAGTAAGAGGACAGAAAACTATGGCTACACCTTC. Its translation is CASKRTENYGYTF.

In its sample, this clonotype was seen a few times. This sequence joins TRBV7-2 and TRBJ1-6; D is unclear. Germline V CDR1 and CDR2: SGHTA, FQGNSA. Trimming stripped 4 bases from V and 3 bases from J, with 10 bases between. The CDR3 sequence is 15 residues long. The CDR3 bases are TGTGCCAGCAGCTACGGTAGTGACTATAATTCACCCCTCCACTTT. Translated, it gives CASSYGSDYNSPLHF.

V gene TRBV20-1 combines with J gene TRBJ1-3; D is undetermined. The CDR3 is 14 amino acids. The germline gives CDR1 DFQATT, CDR2 SNEGSKA (reference sequence). The V and J ends lost 6 bases and 8 bases respectively, with 20 bases between them. CDR3 in DNA: TGCAGTGCCAGCCGGGCTTCAAGTAGAGACACCATATATTTT. Translated: CSASRASSRDTIYF.

The chain uses TRBV28 and TRBJ2-1; either TRBD1 or TRBD2 may fit D (5 bases each). The V end lost 5 bases, the J end lost 0 bases, and 14 bases lay between the germline ends. The CDR3 runs 16 residues. Per germline, CDR1 MDHEN and CDR2 SYDVKM. CDR3 nucleotides: TGTGCCAGCAGTGGCCGGGACGCCGGCTCCTACAATGAGCAGTTCTTC. Translation gives CASSGRDAGSYNEQFF.

The V call is TRBV7-9, the J call TRBJ2-5; a weak D match, TRBD2 (5 bases). Germline V lookup: CDR1 SEHNR, CDR2 FQNEAQ (reference sequence). Deletions cut 5 bases from V and 5 bases from J, with 9 bases between. The CDR3 length is 12 residues. CDR3: CASSLDWETQYF. CDR3 sequence (DNA): TGTGCCAGCAGCCTGGACTGGGAGACCCAGTACTTC.

On this clonotype: Being one base from a much bigger clone, this may be a read error. The chain carries TRBV7-2 and TRBJ2-1; D not certain. The CDR3 is made up of 11 amino acids. Germline V gives CDR1 SGHTA, CDR2 FQGNSA. CDR3 DNA sequence: TGTGCCAGCAGCTATGGGATTGAGCAGTGCTTC. The encoded protein is CASSYGIEQCF.

The V call is TRBV10-3, the J call TRBJ1-1, with a tentative D call TRBD1 (5 bases). Germline CDR1 reads ENHRY; CDR2 reads SYGVKD. Trimming removed 10 bases at V and 7 bases at J, with 22 bases between. The CDR3 has 14 residues. CDR3 region: CATESSRGHIEAFF. As DNA, the CDR3 is TGTGCCACCGAGAGCAGTAGGGGCCACATTGAAGCTTTCTTT.

This clonotype was found many times. The CDR3 loop is CASSPGTRPDTQYF. CDR3 nucleotides: TGTGCCAGCAGCCCCGGGACTAGGCCAGATACGCAGTATTTT. The rearrangement joins TRBV7-2 to TRBJ2-3; 8 nucleotides line up with TRBD2. Germline V gene sequence: CDR1 SGHTA, CDR2 FQGNSA. The CDR3 is 14 amino acids. V lost 5 bases, J lost 4 bases, and 5 bases stayed unmatched.

The V call is TRBV12-3 or TRBV12-4, the J call TRBJ1-4; D remains unclear. CDR3 length: 12 residues. Between the trimmed V and J ends, which lost 4 bases and 3 bases, there was a span of 3 bases. The CDR3 sequence: CASSWPNEKLFF. CDR3 nucleotides: TGTGCCAGCAGTTGGCCTAATGAAAAACTGTTTTTT.

This clonotype was observed at least ten times. V and J are TRBV4-1 and TRBJ2-5, with D possibly called TRBD1 or TRBD2 (5 bases each). Germline V CDR1 and CDR2: MGHRA, YSYEKL. Trimming cost V 3 bases and J 7 bases, with 6 bases left between them. The CDR3 has 11 amino acids. The CDR3 loop reads CASSQRGTQYF. Written as DNA, the CDR3 is TGCGCCAGCAGCCAGAGGGGGACCCAGTACTTC.

This clonotype was counted at least ten times. The gene calls are TRBV7-2 and TRBJ2-7, with TRBD1 as a possible D gene (6 bases). Trimming took 1 base from V and 6 from J, leaving 7 bases between them. The CDR3 is 12 residues long. Looked up from germline, CDR1 is SGHTA and CDR2 is FQGNSA. The chain's CDR3 is CASSLDRVEQYF. In DNA, the CDR3 is TGTGCCAGCAGCTTAGACAGGGTCGAGCAGTACTTC. Filled out from reference TRBV7-2 and TRBJ2-7, the complete variable domain reads GAGVSQSPSNKVTEKGKDVELRCDPISGHTALYWYRQSLGQGLEFLIYFQGNSAPDKSGLPSDRFSAERTGGSVSTLTIQRTQQEDSAVYLCASSLDRVEQYFGPGTRLTVT.

This clonotype has only a few counts. The rearrangement links TRBV7-9 to TRBJ1-4; D uncertain. The length of the CDR3 is 15 residues. Trimming stripped 1 base from V and 10 bases from J, with 16 bases between. Germline V gives CDR1 SEHNR, CDR2 FQNEAQ (reference sequence). The CDR3 sequence is CASSLVTGSVGKLFF. The CDR3 DNA reads TGTGCCAGCAGCTTAGTCACGGGCTCCGTGGGAAAACTGTTTTTT.

This clonotype was recorded a few times. The chain recombines TRBV7-4 with TRBJ2-2; 14 bases line up with TRBD2. V gave up 2 bases and J gave up 5 bases; unmatched junction bases: 4. Per the germline V gene, CDR1 is SGHVT and CDR2 is SQSDAQ. The CDR3 runs 17 residues. This chain's CDR3 is CASSLRLAGGRTGELFF. CDR3 DNA sequence: TGTGCCAGCAGCTTACGACTAGCGGGAGGGCGGACCGGGGAGCTGTTTTTT.

The rearrangement links TRBV9 to TRBJ2-1; D is perhaps TRBD2 (6 bases). Germline V gene data show CDR1 as SGDLS and CDR2 as YYNGEE. The CDR3 runs to 16 residues. V was shortened by 0 bases and J by 7 bases, with 17 bases between the two germline ends. CDR3 amino acids: CASSVAMGGSLNEQFF. In nucleotides, the CDR3 is TGTGCCAGCAGCGTAGCTATGGGAGGCTCGTTGAATGAGCAGTTCTTC.

The J gene is TRBJ2-4, the V gene TRBV7-6; tentatively, D is TRBD2 (6 bases). There are 17 residues in the CDR3. The V end lost 2 bases, the J end lost 0 bases, and 14 bases lay between the germline ends. Germline lookup yields CDR1 SGHVS and CDR2 FNYEAQ. For the CDR3, the DNA is TGTGCCAGCAGCTTATCGCTTGGAGGGGTAGCCAAAAACATTCAGTACTTC. Translated, it gives CASSLSLGGVAKNIQYF.

The V gene is TRBV7-2, the J gene TRBJ2-2; 7 bases map to TRBD2. V lost 5 bases and J lost 7; bases outside the gene matches: 7. CDR1 is SGHTA and CDR2 is FQGNSA in the germline V gene. CDR3 length equals 14 residues. CDR3: CASSGDYKGGELFF. CDR3 DNA: TGTGCCAGCAGCGGGGACTACAAAGGCGGGGAGCTGTTTTTT.

This rearrangement joins TRBV7-2 to TRBJ2-3; 10 positions agree with TRBD2. The germline gives CDR1 SGHTA, CDR2 FQGNSA. V shed 2 bases and J 5 bases; nucleotides not matched to a gene: 4. The CDR3 contains 15 residues. This chain's CDR3 is CASSLTSGEGDTQYF. The CDR3 DNA is TGTGCCAGCAGCTTAACTAGCGGGGAAGGAGATACGCAGTATTTT.

This clonotype occurred a few times. The V call is TRBV3-1, the J call TRBJ1-5, with D possibly matching TRBD1 (6 bases). Per the germline V gene, CDR1 is LGHDT and CDR2 is YNNKEL (reference sequence). V lost 2 bases to trimming and J lost 5 bases, with 10 bases between them. The CDR3 spans 14 residues. CDR3 protein: CASSQWGADQPQHF. The CDR3 nucleotides read TGTGCCAGCAGCCAATGGGGGGCGGATCAGCCCCAGCATTTT.

CDR3 bases: TGTGCCAGTAGTTCCCGTGGACCGAGCTCCTACAATGAGCAGTTCTTC. Translated, it gives CASSSRGPSSYNEQFF. This chain joins TRBV19 and TRBJ2-1; D unclear. The CDR3 totals 16 residues. V was shortened by 5 bases and J by 0 bases, with 14 bases between the two germline ends. Germline V gives CDR1 LNHDA, CDR2 SQIVND (reference sequence).

The V and J genes are TRBV9 and TRBJ2-1; the D gene is possibly TRBD2 (6 bases). Trimming left V 0 bases short and J 2 bases short, with 9 bases between. CDR3 length: 15 amino acids. Per germline, CDR1 SGDLS and CDR2 YYNGEE. CDR3 coding DNA: TGTGCCAGCAGCGTAGGGGGAGGAACCTACAATGAGCAGTTCTTC. Translation: CASSVGGGTYNEQFF.

In its sample, this clonotype was seen many times. This sequence joins TRBV7-2 and TRBJ1-5; a weak D match, TRBD1 (5 bases). The ends were cut back, 6 bases at V and 0 bases at J, with 12 bases in the middle. The CDR3 has 15 amino acids. CDR1 SGHTA and CDR2 FQGNSA come from the germline V gene. The CDR3 reads CASREGLLSNQPQHF. For the CDR3, the DNA is TGTGCCAGCAGGGAGGGGCTCCTTAGCAATCAGCCCCAGCATTTT.